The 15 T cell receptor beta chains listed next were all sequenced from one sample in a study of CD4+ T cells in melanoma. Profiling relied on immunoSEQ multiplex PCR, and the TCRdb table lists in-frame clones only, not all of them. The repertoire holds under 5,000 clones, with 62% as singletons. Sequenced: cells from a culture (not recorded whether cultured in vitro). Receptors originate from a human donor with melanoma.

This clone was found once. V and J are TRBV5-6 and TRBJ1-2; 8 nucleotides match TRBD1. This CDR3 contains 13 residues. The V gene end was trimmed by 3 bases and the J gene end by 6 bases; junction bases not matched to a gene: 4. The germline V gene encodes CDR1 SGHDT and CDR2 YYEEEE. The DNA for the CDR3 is TGTGCCAGCAGCTACGACAGGGGAAATGGCTACACCTTC. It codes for CASSYDRGNGYTF.

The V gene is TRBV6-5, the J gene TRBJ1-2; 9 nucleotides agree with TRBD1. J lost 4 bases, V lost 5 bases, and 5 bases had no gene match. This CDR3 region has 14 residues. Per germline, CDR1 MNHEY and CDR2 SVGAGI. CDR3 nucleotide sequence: TGTGCCAGCAGTCATGGGACAGGGAGCTATGGCTACACCTTC. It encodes CASSHGTGSYGYTF.

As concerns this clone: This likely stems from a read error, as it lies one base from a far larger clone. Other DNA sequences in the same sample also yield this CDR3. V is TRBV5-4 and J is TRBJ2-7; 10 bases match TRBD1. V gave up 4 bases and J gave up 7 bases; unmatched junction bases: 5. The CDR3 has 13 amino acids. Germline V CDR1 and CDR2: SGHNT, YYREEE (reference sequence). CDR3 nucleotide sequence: TGTGCCAGCAGCGGGACAGGGGAGAGAGAGCAGTACTTC. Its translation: CASSGTGEREQYF.

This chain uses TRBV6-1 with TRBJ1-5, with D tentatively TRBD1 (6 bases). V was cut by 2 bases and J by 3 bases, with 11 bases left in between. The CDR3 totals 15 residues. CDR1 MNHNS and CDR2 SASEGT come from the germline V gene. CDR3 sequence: CASSERTAYNQPQHF. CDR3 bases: TGTGCCAGCAGTGAAAGGACAGCCTACAATCAGCCCCAGCATTTT.

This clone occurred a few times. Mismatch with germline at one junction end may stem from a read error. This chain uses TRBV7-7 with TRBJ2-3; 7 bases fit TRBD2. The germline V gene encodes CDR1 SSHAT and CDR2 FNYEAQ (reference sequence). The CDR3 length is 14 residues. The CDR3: CASSLAGLADTQYF. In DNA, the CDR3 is TGTGCTAGCAGTTTAGCGGGTCTAGCAGATACGCAGTATTTT.

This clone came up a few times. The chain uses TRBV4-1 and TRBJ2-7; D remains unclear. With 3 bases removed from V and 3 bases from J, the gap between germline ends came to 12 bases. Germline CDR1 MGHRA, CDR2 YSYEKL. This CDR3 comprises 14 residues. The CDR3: CASSQAPGLYEQYF. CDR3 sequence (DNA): TGCGCCAGCAGCCAGGCCCCTGGCCTCTACGAGCAGTACTTC.

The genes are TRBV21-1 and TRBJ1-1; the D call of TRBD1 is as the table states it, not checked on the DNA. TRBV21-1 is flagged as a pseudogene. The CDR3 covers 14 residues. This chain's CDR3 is CASSTDRGNTEAFF. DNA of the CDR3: TGTGCCAGCAGTACAGACAGGGGGAACACTGAAGCTTTCTTT.

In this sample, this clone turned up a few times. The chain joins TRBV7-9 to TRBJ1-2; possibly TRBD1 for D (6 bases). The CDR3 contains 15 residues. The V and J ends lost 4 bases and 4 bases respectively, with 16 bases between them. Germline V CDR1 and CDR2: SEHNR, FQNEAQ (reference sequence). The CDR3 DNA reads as TGTGCCAGCAGCTCCCCCAGGGGACCGGGCTATGGCTACACCTTC. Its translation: CASSSPRGPGYGYTF.

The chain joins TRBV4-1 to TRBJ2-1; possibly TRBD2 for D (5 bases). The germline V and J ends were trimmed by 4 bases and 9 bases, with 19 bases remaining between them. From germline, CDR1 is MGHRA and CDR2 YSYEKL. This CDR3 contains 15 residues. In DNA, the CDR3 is TGCGCCAGCAGCCGAGCGGCGAGGGCGGCGGGTGAGCAGTTCTTC. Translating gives CASSRAARAAGEQFF.

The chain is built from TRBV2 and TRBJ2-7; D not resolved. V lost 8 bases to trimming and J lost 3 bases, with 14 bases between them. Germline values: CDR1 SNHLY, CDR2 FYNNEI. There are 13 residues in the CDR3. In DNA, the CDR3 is TGTGCCAGCGGATTCGGCTTTGTCTACGAGCAGTACTTC. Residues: CASGFGFVYEQYF.

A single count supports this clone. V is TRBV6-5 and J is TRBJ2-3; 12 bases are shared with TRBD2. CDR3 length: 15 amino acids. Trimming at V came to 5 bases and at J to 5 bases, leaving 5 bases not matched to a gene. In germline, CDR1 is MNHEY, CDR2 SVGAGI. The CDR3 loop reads CASSPSGGAGDTQYF. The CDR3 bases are TGTGCCAGCAGTCCTAGCGGGGGGGCGGGAGATACGCAGTATTTT.

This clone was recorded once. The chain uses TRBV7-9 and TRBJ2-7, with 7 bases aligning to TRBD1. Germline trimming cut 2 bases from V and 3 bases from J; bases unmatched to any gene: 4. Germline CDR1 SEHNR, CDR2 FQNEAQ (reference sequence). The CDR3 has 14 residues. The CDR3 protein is CASSLPRDSYEQYF. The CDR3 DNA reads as TGTGCCAGCAGCTTACCCCGGGACAGCTACGAGCAGTACTTC.

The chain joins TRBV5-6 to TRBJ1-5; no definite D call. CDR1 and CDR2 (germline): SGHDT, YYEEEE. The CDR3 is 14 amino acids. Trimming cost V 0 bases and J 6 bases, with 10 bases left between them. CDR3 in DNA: TGTGCCAGCAGCTTGGGAGAGTGGGGTCAGCCCCAGCATTTT. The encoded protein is CASSLGEWGQPQHF.

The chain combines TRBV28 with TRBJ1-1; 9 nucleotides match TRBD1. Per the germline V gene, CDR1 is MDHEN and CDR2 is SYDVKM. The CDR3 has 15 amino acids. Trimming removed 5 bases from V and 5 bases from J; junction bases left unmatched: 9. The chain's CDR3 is CASSATGTGPTEAFF. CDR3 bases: TGTGCCAGCAGTGCTACCGGGACAGGGCCTACTGAAGCTTTCTTT.

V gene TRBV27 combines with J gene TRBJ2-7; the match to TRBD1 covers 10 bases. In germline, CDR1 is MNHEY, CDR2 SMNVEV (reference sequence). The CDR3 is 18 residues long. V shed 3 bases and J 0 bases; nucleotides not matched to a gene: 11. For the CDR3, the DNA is TGTGCCAGCAGTTTCCAGCTTTACCGGGACAGGGGCTCCTACGAGCAGTACTTC. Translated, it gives CASSFQLYRDRGSYEQYF.